This T cell receptor beta chain was captured by sequencing in a study of cytomegalovirus exposure and HLA in healthy donors. Study observations and caveats: Published work reported that the classifier diagnosed cytomegalovirus status with high specificity and sensitivity.

The CDR3 covers 15 residues. CDR1 and CDR2 from the germline V gene are SGHRS and YFSETQ. V shed 0 bases, J shed 3 bases, and the junction held 5 bases outside the gene matches. About this clone: Its antigen is unknown.

Amplification used 60 Vbeta primers and 13 Jbeta primers. TCRdb keeps only in-frame clones here, not all; method: immunoSEQ multiplex PCR. The sample lists about 190,000 clones, 82% occurring once. The TCR originated in a woman between 18 and 30 years old in good health and CMV-seronegative. Source material: PBMCs. The V call is TRBV5-1, the J call TRBJ1-2, with TRBD1 matching over 7 bases. The CDR3 DNA follows: TGCGCCAGCAGCTTGGGACAGGGACGTCACTATGGCTACACCTTC. It codes for CASSLGQGRHYGYTF.